This entry is about one TCR beta chain. Graves' hyperthyroidism was deemed stable absent ophthalmopathy progression within 18 months. TCR beta CDR3 sequences were amplified from RNA transcripts. First-round RT-PCR with HTBI primers amplified the TCR CDR3 region. TCRdb re-analysed the multiplex PCR reads in MiXCR, keeping a single row per CDR3 protein. The sample contains a few hundred thousand distinct CDR3 sequences, 15% to 18% of which appear only once. The data originate from a study of T cells in Graves' hyperthyroidism and ophthalmopathy. The TCR originated in a woman aged 25-40 years with Graves' hyperthyroidism. The sequencing input was blood.

This chain's CDR3 is CASSYSGLVTDTQYF. CDR3 DNA sequence: TGTGCCAGCAGTTACTCGGGACTAGTCACAGATACGCAGTATTTT. The V call is TRBV6-5, the J call TRBJ2-3; 8 bases map to TRBD2. CDR1 is MNHEY, CDR2 SVGAGI, per germline. With V trimmed by 0 bases and J by 2 bases, 1 base remained unmatched. This CDR3 has 15 residues.